This TCR beta chain derives from a study of T cells in Graves' hyperthyroidism and ophthalmopathy. This clonotype was recorded many times. As yet, its antigen is unknown. CDR3 size: 14 residues. V lost 6 bases, J lost 5 bases, and 16 bases lay in between. The germline CDR1 and CDR2 sequences are MNHNS and SASEGT. Study-wide results and limits: Most expanded thyroid clonotypes above 0.001 also appeared in blood.

Amplification of TCR beta CDR3 regions was performed using RNA transcripts as template. A first-round RT-PCR of the TCR CDR3 used the HTBI primer set. In TCRdb, the multiplex PCR reads were re-called with MiXCR into one record per CDR3 protein. This table holds about 560,000 distinct CDR3 sequences, roughly a sixth found once. The chain has TRBV6-1 and TRBJ1-2; maybe TRBD1 (6 bases). This sequence originates from a woman between 18 and 30 years old with Graves' hyperthyroidism. Sequences were obtained from blood. CDR3 amino acids: CASRRGGAKYGYTF. In DNA form, the CDR3 reads TGTGCCAGCAGGCGAGGGGGGGCGAAATATGGCTACACCTTC.